A single sample gave rise to the 8 T cell receptor beta chains below, sequenced in a study of blood T cell repertoires in COVID-19. TCRdb's table, derived via immunoSEQ multiplex PCR, lists solely in-frame clones and lacks some. The profile shows 50,000 or so clones, 79% of them singletons. Sequencing was performed on peripheral blood. The origin of the receptors is a man in his sixties or seventies with acute or convalescent COVID-19.

The chain is built from TRBV7-8 and TRBJ2-1, with D possibly matching TRBD2 (5 bases). V lost 2 bases, J lost 4 bases, and 15 bases lay in between. This CDR3 is 16 amino acids long. Germline values: CDR1 SGHVS, CDR2 FQNEAQ. This CDR3 is CASSLFTGITYNEQFF. CDR3 in DNA: TGTGCCAGCAGCTTATTTACCGGGATAACGTACAATGAGCAGTTCTTC. Using reference TRBV7-8 and TRBJ2-1 for the parts outside the CDR3, the full variable domain is GAGVSQSPRYKVAKRGQDVALRCDPISGHVSLFWYQQALGQGPEFLTYFQNEAQLDKSGLPSDRFFAERPEGSVSTLKIQRTQQEDSAVYLCASSLFTGITYNEQFFGPGTRLTVL.

The chain combines TRBV6-5 with TRBJ2-5; 10 positions agree with TRBD2. Trimming cost V 6 bases and J 7 bases; bases outside gene matches: 8. CDR1 MNHEY and CDR2 SVGAGI come from the germline V gene. The CDR3 runs to 14 residues. The CDR3 coding sequence is TGTGCCAGCAGCCCAAGCCTAGCGGGAGCGACCCAGTACTTC. Amino acid sequence: CASSPSLAGATQYF.

V gene TRBV19 combines with J gene TRBJ1-2; TRBD1 agrees at 7 bases. This CDR3 has 18 residues. CDR1 is LNHDA, CDR2 SQIVND, per germline (reference sequence). Trimming at V came to 9 bases and at J to 7 bases, leaving 26 bases not matched to a gene. CDR3: CASRKGGGTPGNLPGYTF. The CDR3 region has the DNA TGTGCCAGCCGCAAAGGGGGCGGGACGCCGGGGAACCTTCCTGGCTACACCTTC.

This clone was observed once. The chain uses TRBV4-2 and TRBJ2-1; no clear D. V was clipped by 0 bases and J by 13 bases, with 13 bases between them. Germline-derived CDR1 and CDR2 are LGHNA and YNFKEQ. The CDR3 loop spans 13 amino acids. The CDR3 DNA follows: TGTGCCAGCAGCCAAGATATCGAGCGTTTACAGTTCTTC. Residues: CASSQDIERLQFF.

V gene TRBV7-9 combines with J gene TRBJ2-6; D remains unclear. This CDR3 is built from 15 residues. V lost 3 bases, J lost 0 bases, and 6 bases lay in between. The germline V gene has CDR1 SEHNR and CDR2 FQNEAQ (reference sequence). The CDR3: CASSLSYSGANVLTF. In DNA, the CDR3 is TGTGCCAGCAGCTTGTCCTACTCTGGGGCCAACGTCCTGACTTTC.

This rearrangement joins TRBV12-3 or TRBV12-4 to TRBJ1-2, with D possibly TRBD1 on 5 matching bases. The CDR3 has 13 residues. Trimming took off 7 bases at V and 0 bases at J, with 9 bases between the two ends. The CDR3 reads CASTMTANYGYTF. The CDR3 DNA follows: TGTGCCAGCACTATGACAGCTAACTATGGCTACACCTTC.

The gene calls are TRBV5-6 and TRBJ2-3; the match to TRBD2 covers 8 bases. J lost 5 bases, V lost 2 bases, and 10 bases had no gene match. The CDR3 has 16 amino acids. CDR1 and CDR2 from the germline V gene are SGHDT and YYEEEE. CDR3 DNA sequence: TGTGCCAGCAGCTTTTCTTTAGCGGGGAGGGGAGATACGCAGTATTTT. This gives the protein CASSFSLAGRGDTQYF.

The chain uses TRBV5-1 and TRBJ2-2, with TRBD1 matching over 10 bases. The CDR3 runs 14 residues. The V and J ends lost 3 bases and 13 bases, in that order; junction bases with no gene match: 9. CDR1 and CDR2 from the germline V gene are SGHRS and YFSETQ. The CDR3 DNA is TGCGCCAGCAGCTCCGACAGGGGGCGCGAACGGCTGTTTTTT. Protein sequence: CASSSDRGRERLFF.